These 15 T cell receptor beta chains share one sample of origin, sequenced in a study. Each CDR3 protein gets one entry after TCRdb re-called the reads with MiXCR. The sample lists 7,100 or so distinct CDR3 sequences; more than 25% were seen once. Sequencing was done on a sample of blood. The receptors stem from a human donor.

Within the sample, this clonotype is medium-sized. The rearrangement joins TRBV20-1 to TRBJ1-1; D is unclear. CDR3 size: 12 residues. Germline CDR1 DFQATT, CDR2 SNEGSKA (reference sequence). V was trimmed by 7 bases and J by 6 bases, leaving 15 bases between them. The CDR3 DNA is TGCAGTGTGGAGGGCGGGAGCGCTGAAGCTTTCTTT. Translation gives CSVEGGSAEAFF.

In this sample, this clonotype is medium-sized. The rearrangement links TRBV30 to TRBJ2-3, with D unresolved. The CDR3 extends over 13 amino acids. Trimming left V 0 bases short and J 10 bases short, with 14 bases between. Germline-derived CDR1 and CDR2 are GTSNPN and SVGIG (reference sequence). CDR3 in amino acids: CAWSVFPKDPQYF. CDR3 DNA: TGTGCCTGGAGTGTGTTCCCTAAGGATCCGCAGTATTTT.

This clonotype is medium-sized. The chain links TRBV20-1 to TRBJ2-3; D ambiguous. The germline V gene has CDR1 DFQATT and CDR2 SNEGSKA (reference sequence). V lost 6 bases and J lost 0, with 13 bases in between. The CDR3 extends over 14 amino acids. CDR3 bases: TGCAGTGCACCTCAACTACTTAGCACAGATACGCAGTATTTT. Its translation: CSAPQLLSTDTQYF.

This clonotype was observed a single time. The gene calls are TRBV19 and TRBJ1-5; 7 nucleotides match TRBD1. The germline gives CDR1 LNHDA, CDR2 SQIVND (reference sequence). This CDR3 contains 15 residues. Germline trimming cut 3 bases from V and 0 bases from J; bases unmatched to any gene: 2. The CDR3 region is CASSMGTVSNQPQHF. In DNA, the CDR3 is TGTGCCAGTAGTATGGGGACAGTTAGCAATCAGCCCCAGCATTTT.

In its sample, this clonotype ranks as medium-sized. The chain has TRBV20-1 and TRBJ1-1; a possible D gene is TRBD1 (6 bases). CDR3 length: 12 amino acids. Germline CDR1 is DFQATT and CDR2 is SNEGSKA (reference sequence). The CDR3 region is CSRFRGNTEAFF. In DNA, the CDR3 is TGCAGCCGTTTCAGGGGGAACACTGAAGCTTTCTTT.

This clonotype is categorized as medium-sized. The chain carries TRBV18 and TRBJ2-5; the D gene is possibly TRBD1 (5 bases). Germline CDR1 KGHSH, CDR2 LQKENI. Trimming removed 5 bases from V and 0 bases from J, with 13 bases in between. The CDR3 loop spans 15 amino acids. The DNA for the CDR3 is TGTGCCAGCTCAAGACAGAACGGGTACCAAGAGACCCAGTACTTC. It specifies CASSRQNGYQETQYF.

The chain has TRBV18 and TRBJ2-2; D remains ambiguous. Germline CDR1 KGHSH, CDR2 LQKENI. Trimming took 4 bases from V and 6 from J, leaving 9 bases between them. CDR3 length: 13 residues. In nucleotides, the CDR3 is TGTGCCAGCTCACTTGACCCCTCCGGGGAGCTGTTTTTT. Translation gives CASSLDPSGELFF.

This clonotype is classed as medium-sized. This chain uses TRBV12-3 or TRBV12-4 with TRBJ1-1, with unresolved D. Trimming shortened V by 5 bases and J by 11 bases, and 12 bases separated the two germline ends. The CDR3 length is 11 residues. The CDR3 spells CASSALSSAFF. The CDR3 bases are TGTGCCAGCAGTGCTCTGAGTTCGGCTTTCTTT.

This clonotype is medium-sized (0.01 to 0.1%) in the sample. The genes are TRBV4-2 and TRBJ2-7; D is uncertain. V lost 0 bases and J lost 1, with 7 bases in between. The CDR3 runs 14 residues. Germline V gives CDR1 LGHNA, CDR2 YNFKEQ. The CDR3 sequence: CASSQDDESYEQYF. CDR3 in DNA: TGTGCCAGCAGCCAAGATGACGAGTCCTACGAGCAGTACTTC.

Relative to its sample, this clonotype is medium-sized. This chain links TRBV7-6 with TRBJ1-5; D is unclear. The CDR3 is 12 amino acids. Germline V gene data show CDR1 as SGHVS and CDR2 as FNYEAQ. Trimming stripped 4 bases from V and 3 bases from J, with 4 bases between. The CDR3 nucleotides are TGTGCCAGCAGCTCTATCAATCAGCCCCAGCATTTT. Its translation is CASSSINQPQHF. Variable domain in full (rest from reference TRBV7-6 and TRBJ1-5): GAGVSQSPRYKVTKRGQDVALRCDPISGHVSLYWYRQALGQGPEFLTYFNYEAQQDKSGLPNDRFSAERPEGSISTLTIQRTEQRDSAMYRCASSSINQPQHFGDGTRLSIL.

By share of the sample, this clonotype is medium-sized. The J gene is TRBJ1-3, the V gene TRBV18; D possibly corresponds to TRBD1 (5 bases). The germline V gene has CDR1 KGHSH and CDR2 LQKENI. V dropped 4 bases and J dropped 6 bases, with 10 bases sitting between them. The CDR3 loop spans 13 amino acids. The CDR3 region is CASSLPGLNTIYF. The CDR3 nucleotides read TGTGCCAGCTCACTCCCGGGACTAAACACCATATATTTT.

Turning to this clonotype: The CDR3 ends on some other residue instead of the conserved phenylalanine or tryptophan, so this is likely a read error. The DNA is left out, because the CDR3 cannot be placed on it with certainty; the CDR3 is given as TCRdb lists it. V is TRBV11-2 and J is TRBJ2-1. The CDR3 totals 14 residues, both ends included. Germline CDR1 SGHAT, CDR2 FQNNGV. The CDR3 reads CASSPSSLSSSSIS.

CDR3 DNA sequence: TGCAGCGTTGAAGATAGTCCAGGGGTATCTGAAGCTTTCTTT. Residues: CSVEDSPGVSEAFF. The chain joins TRBV29-1 to TRBJ1-1, with a possible D match to TRBD1 (6 bases). Looked up from germline, CDR1 is SQVTM and CDR2 is ANQGSEA. CDR3 length: 14 amino acids. V was shortened by 0 bases and J by 6 bases, with 14 bases between the two germline ends.

This clonotype is medium-sized. The V call is TRBV29-1, the J call TRBJ1-1; TRBD1 is a possible D gene (6 bases). In germline, CDR1 is SQVTM, CDR2 ANQGSEA. There are 16 residues in the CDR3. V dropped 7 bases and J dropped 3 bases, with 24 bases sitting between them. CDR3 amino acids: CSARTARVGLDTEAFF. In DNA, the CDR3 is TGCAGCGCGCGGACAGCAAGAGTTGGGTTAGACACTGAAGCTTTCTTT.

By sample fraction, this clonotype is medium-sized (0.01 to 0.1%). The chain carries TRBV29-1 and TRBJ1-1; D remains ambiguous. V gave up 8 bases and J gave up 0 bases, with 7 bases separating them. CDR1 and CDR2 (germline): SQVTM, ANQGSEA. This CDR3 region has 11 residues. The DNA for the CDR3 is TGCAGCTCAAGGGTGAACACTGAAGCTTTCTTT. It is translated as CSSRVNTEAFF.